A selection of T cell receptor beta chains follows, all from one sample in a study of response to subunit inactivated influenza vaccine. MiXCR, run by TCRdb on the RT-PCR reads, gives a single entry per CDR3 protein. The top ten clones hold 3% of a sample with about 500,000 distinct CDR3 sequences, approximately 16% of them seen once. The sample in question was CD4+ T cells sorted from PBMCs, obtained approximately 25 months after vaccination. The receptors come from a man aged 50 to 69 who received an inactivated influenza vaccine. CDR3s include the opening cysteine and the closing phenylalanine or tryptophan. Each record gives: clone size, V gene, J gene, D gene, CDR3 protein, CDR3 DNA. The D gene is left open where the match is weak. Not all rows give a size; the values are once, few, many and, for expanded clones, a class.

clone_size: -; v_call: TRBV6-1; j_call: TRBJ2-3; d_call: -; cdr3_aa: CASKTNRGNTDTQYF; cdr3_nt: TGTGCCAGCAAAACAAATCGGGGAAACACAGATACGCAGTATTTT
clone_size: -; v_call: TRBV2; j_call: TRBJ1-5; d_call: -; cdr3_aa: CASSRQAEQHF; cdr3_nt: TGTGCCAGCAGCAGACAGGCAGAGCAGCATTTT
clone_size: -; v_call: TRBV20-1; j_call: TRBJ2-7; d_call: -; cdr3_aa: CSARDLGITYEQYF; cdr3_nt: TGCAGTGCTAGAGATCTCGGGATAACCTACGAGCAGTACTTC
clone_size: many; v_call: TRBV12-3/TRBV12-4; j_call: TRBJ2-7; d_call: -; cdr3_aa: CASSLGGREVLYF; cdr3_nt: TGTGCCAGCAGCTTGGGGGGCAGGGAGGTTTTGTACTTC
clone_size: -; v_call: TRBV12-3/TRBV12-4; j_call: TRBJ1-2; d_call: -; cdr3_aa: CASKPDSLYGYTF; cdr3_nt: TGTGCCAGCAAACCTGACAGCCTCTATGGCTACACCTTC
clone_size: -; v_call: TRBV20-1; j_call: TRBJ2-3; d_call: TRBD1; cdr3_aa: CSARAGTGITDTQYF; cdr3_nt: TGCAGTGCTAGAGCGGGGACAGGGATCACAGATACGCAGTATTTT
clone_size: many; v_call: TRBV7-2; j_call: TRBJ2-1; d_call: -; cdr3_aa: CASKPTHSGNEQFF; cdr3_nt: TGTGCCAGCAAACCAACACACTCAGGGAATGAGCAGTTCTTC
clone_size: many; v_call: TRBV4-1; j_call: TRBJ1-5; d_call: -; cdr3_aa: CASSQDRRGSQPQHF; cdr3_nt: TGCGCCAGCAGCCAAGATCGGAGGGGCTCTCAGCCCCAGCATTTT
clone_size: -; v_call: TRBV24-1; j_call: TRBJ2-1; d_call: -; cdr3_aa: CATSESGKGEQFF; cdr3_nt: TGTGCCACCAGTGAGAGTGGGAAGGGAGAGCAGTTCTTC
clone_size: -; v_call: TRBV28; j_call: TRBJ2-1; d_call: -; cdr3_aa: CASSPPGTLHYNEQFF; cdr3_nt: TGTGCCAGCAGTCCCCCGGGGACTCTTCACTACAATGAGCAGTTCTTC
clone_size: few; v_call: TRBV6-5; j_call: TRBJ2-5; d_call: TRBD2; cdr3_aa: CASTGGAGAQYF; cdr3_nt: TGTGCCAGCACGGGGGGAGCGGGGGCCCAGTACTTC
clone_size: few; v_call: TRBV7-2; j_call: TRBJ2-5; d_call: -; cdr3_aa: CASSLEPQETQYF; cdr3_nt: TGTGCCAGCAGCTTAGAGCCCCAAGAGACCCAGTACTTC
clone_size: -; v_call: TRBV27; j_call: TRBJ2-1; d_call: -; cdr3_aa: CASSLRQSGTNEQFF; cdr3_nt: TGTGCCAGCAGTTTACGCCAAAGCGGCACAAATGAGCAGTTCTTC
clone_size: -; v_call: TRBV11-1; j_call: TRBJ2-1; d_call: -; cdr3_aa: CASRTGKAYSSYNEQFF; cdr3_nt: TGTGCCAGCCGTACTGGGAAGGCCTATAGCTCCTACAATGAGCAGTTCTTC
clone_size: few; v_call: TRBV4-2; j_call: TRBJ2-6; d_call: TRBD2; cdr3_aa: CASSPSGILSGANVLTF; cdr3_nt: TGTGCCAGCAGCCCTAGCGGGATCCTATCTGGGGCCAACGTCCTGACTTTC
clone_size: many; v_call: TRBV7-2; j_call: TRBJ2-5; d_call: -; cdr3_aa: CASSLGERETQYF; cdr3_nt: TGTGCCAGCAGCTTAGGTGAACGGGAGACCCAGTACTTC
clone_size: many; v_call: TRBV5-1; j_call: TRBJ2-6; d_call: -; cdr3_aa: CASSLVSGSGANVLTF; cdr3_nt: TGCGCCAGCAGCTTGGTCTCCGGTTCTGGGGCCAACGTCCTGACTTTC